Sequencing of this T cell receptor beta chain was carried out in a study of blood T cell repertoires in COVID-19. The CDR3 consists of 14 residues. The V end lost 6 bases, the J end lost 4 bases, and 15 bases lay between the germline ends. In germline, CDR1 is WNHNN, CDR2 SYGVQD (reference sequence). The table came from immunoSEQ multiplex PCR; TCRdb's copy has only in-frame clones and leaves some out. The table has around 250,000 clones, 86% seen once. The sequence was collected from a man aged 25 to 40 who had recovered from COVID-19. Material for sequencing was peripheral blood. The rearrangement joins TRBV10-1 to TRBJ1-1; D is unresolved. CDR3 residues: CASSPGGVTTEAFF. The CDR3 region has the DNA TGCGCCAGCAGCCCCGGTGGAGTGACCACTGAAGCTTTCTTT.